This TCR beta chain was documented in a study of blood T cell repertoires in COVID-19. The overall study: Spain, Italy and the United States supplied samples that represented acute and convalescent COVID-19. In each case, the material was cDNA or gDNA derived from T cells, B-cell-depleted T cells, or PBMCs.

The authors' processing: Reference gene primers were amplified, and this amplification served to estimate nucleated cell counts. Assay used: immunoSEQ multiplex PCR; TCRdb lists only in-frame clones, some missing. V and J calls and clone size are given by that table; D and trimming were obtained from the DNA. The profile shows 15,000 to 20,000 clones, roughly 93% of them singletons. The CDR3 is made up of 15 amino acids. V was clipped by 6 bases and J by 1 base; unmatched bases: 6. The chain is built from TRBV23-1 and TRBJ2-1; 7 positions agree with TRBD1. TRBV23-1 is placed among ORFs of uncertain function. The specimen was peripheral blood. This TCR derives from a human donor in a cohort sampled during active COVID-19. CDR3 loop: CASRGTGVSYNEQFF. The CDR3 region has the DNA TGCGCCAGCAGGGGCACAGGGGTTTCCTACAATGAGCAGTTCTTC.